Listed below are T cell receptor beta chains from one sample, sequenced in a study of T cell repertoires in cytomegalovirus infection. A single record per CDR3 protein comes from TCRdb applying MiXCR to the reads. The sample has about 160,000 distinct CDR3 sequences, 17% seen once; the top ten hold around 20%. Sequences were obtained from CD8+ T cells from PBMCs. These receptors came from a human donor in good health (CMV status not recorded). Some clones in this sample may be carry-over from other donors' samples. Each CDR3 is given with its conserved first and last residue. A D gene is named only where the DNA matches it firmly. Rows give clone size only sometimes, using once, few, many, or a class for an expanded clone.

v_call	clone_size	j_call	d_call	cdr3_aa	cdr3_nt
TRBV29-1	-	TRBJ2-7	-	CSVRWQRSYEQYF	TGCAGCGTTAGATGGCAGCGGTCCTACGAGCAGTACTTC
TRBV6-4	-	TRBJ2-1	-	CASSREGGSSYNEQFF	TGTGCCAGCAGCCGTGAGGGGGGGAGCTCCTACAATGAGCAGTTCTTC
TRBV7-2	few	TRBJ1-6	-	CASSSSNKWNNSPLHF	TGTGCCAGCAGCTCCAGTAACAAGTGGAATAATTCACCCCTCCACTTT
TRBV10-3	medium-sized	TRBJ2-7	-	CAISIKYEQYF	TGTGCCATCAGCATTAAGTACGAGCAGTACTTC
TRBV7-8	few	TRBJ2-2	-	CASSPRGKTGELFF	TGTGCCAGCAGCCCTCGCGGGAAAACCGGGGAGCTGTTTTTT
TRBV5-1	-	TRBJ2-7	TRBD2	CASSLTSGAAYEQYF	TGCGCCAGCAGTTTGACTAGCGGGGCCGCCTACGAGCAGTACTTC
TRBV20-1	-	TRBJ1-2	TRBD1	CSARDYNRGDYGYTF	TGCAGTGCTAGAGATTACAACAGGGGAGACTATGGCTACACCTTC
TRBV28	-	TRBJ2-3	TRBD1	CASADRGTDTQYF	TGTGCCAGCGCGGACAGGGGCACAGATACGCAGTATTTT
TRBV6-2/TRBV6-3	few	TRBJ1-1	-	CASSYQGPPEAFF	TGTGCCAGCAGTTACCAGGGTCCTCCTGAAGCTTTCTTT
TRBV4-1	few	TRBJ2-1	-	CASSQEQVSYNEQFF	TGCGCCAGCAGCCAAGAACAGGTCTCCTACAATGAGCAGTTCTTC
TRBV7-3	few	TRBJ2-1	TRBD2	CASRRIAGGPDNEQFF	TGTGCCAGCAGACGTATAGCGGGGGGGCCTGACAATGAGCAGTTCTTC
TRBV7-6	-	TRBJ1-4	TRBD1	CASSRRDSNEKLFF	TGTGCCAGCAGCCGCCGGGACAGTAATGAAAAACTGTTTTTT
TRBV7-2	many	TRBJ2-7	-	CASSPGRGTYEQYF	TGTGCCAGCAGCCCCGGGAGAGGGACCTACGAGCAGTACTTC
TRBV7-8	few	TRBJ2-3	TRBD2	CASSLRRLAGGRTDTQYF	TGTGCCAGCAGCTTACGGCGTCTAGCGGGAGGCCGCACAGATACGCAGTATTTT
TRBV4-1	few	TRBJ2-1	TRBD2	CASSHGRGGLSEQFF	TGCGCCAGCAGCCACGGGCGGGGGGGCCTATCTGAGCAGTTCTTC
TRBV9	few	TRBJ1-1	-	CASSAARDSLNTEAFF	TGTGCCAGCAGCGCCGCCCGGGACTCGCTGAACACTGAAGCTTTCTTT
TRBV19	few	TRBJ1-1	-	CASSITEPPEAFF	TGTGCCAGTAGTATAACTGAGCCACCTGAAGCTTTCTTT
TRBV7-2	-	TRBJ1-5	-	CASSFELRGRINQPQHF	TGTGCCAGCAGCTTCGAGTTGCGGGGCAGGATAAATCAGCCCCAGCATTTT
TRBV2	-	TRBJ2-7	-	CASNPPGAYEQYF	TGTGCCAGCAACCCCCCGGGGGCCTACGAGCAGTACTTC
TRBV28	few	TRBJ2-1	-	CASSLILGGMNNEQFF	TGTGCCAGCAGTTTAATTTTAGGGGGTATGAACAATGAGCAGTTCTTC
TRBV6-2/TRBV6-3	-	TRBJ2-1	TRBD2	CASSYLAGESYNEQFF	TGTGCCAGCAGTTACCTAGCGGGGGAATCCTACAATGAGCAGTTCTTC
TRBV6-2/TRBV6-3	many	TRBJ2-3	-	CASSLTDTQYF	TGTGCCAGCAGCCTTACAGATACGCAGTATTTT
TRBV7-2	-	TRBJ2-7	TRBD2	CACSSWTSGSYEQYF	TGTGCCTGCAGCTCCTGGACTAGCGGGAGCTACGAGCAGTACTTC
TRBV2	-	TRBJ2-3	-	CATRGPDTQYF	TGTGCCACCCGGGGGCCGGATACGCAGTATTTT
TRBV7-9	few	TRBJ1-3	-	CASSSREDSSGNTIYF	TGTGCCAGCAGCTCGCGGGAGGACTCCTCTGGAAACACCATATATTTT
TRBV29-1	-	TRBJ1-1	-	CSVAVFNTEAFF	TGCAGCGTGGCTGTTTTTAACACTGAAGCTTTCTTT
TRBV5-1	few	TRBJ1-1	-	CASSLEGGRGTEAFF	TGCGCCAGCAGCTTGGAGGGGGGTCGGGGGACTGAAGCTTTCTTT
TRBV11-2	-	TRBJ2-1	-	CASSLELGAYNEQFF	TGTGCCAGCAGCTTAGAACTAGGAGCCTACAATGAGCAGTTCTTC
TRBV23-1	few	TRBJ1-5	-	CASSRPNQPQHF	TGCGCCAGCAGTCGACCGAATCAGCCCCAGCATTTT
TRBV7-8	-	TRBJ1-6	-	CASSLGSSSYNSPLHF	TGTGCCAGCAGCTTAGGGTCAAGCTCCTATAATTCACCCCTCCACTTT
TRBV5-6	-	TRBJ1-2	-	CASSSWGYGYTF	TGTGCCAGCAGCTCATGGGGATATGGCTACACCTTC
TRBV28	-	TRBJ2-3	-	CASSLTGDADTQYF	TGTGCCAGCAGTTTGACAGGCGATGCAGATACGCAGTATTTT
TRBV7-6	-	TRBJ2-7	-	CASSLEDLYEQYF	TGTGCCAGCAGCTTAGAGGACCTCTACGAGCAGTACTTC
TRBV6-6	few	TRBJ2-1	-	CASSYREKDNEQFF	TGTGCCAGCAGTTACAGGGAGAAGGACAATGAGCAGTTCTTC
TRBV7-6	-	TRBJ1-3	-	CASSETSGNTIYF	TGTGCCAGCAGTGAAACGTCTGGAAACACCATATATTTT
TRBV7-2	few	TRBJ2-5	-	CASSPSVGKQETQYF	TGTGCCAGCAGCCCGTCCGTAGGGAAACAAGAGACCCAGTACTTC
TRBV29-1	few	TRBJ2-7	-	CSVVGRDSYEQYF	TGCAGCGTTGTCGGGCGGGACTCCTACGAGCAGTACTTC
TRBV27	-	TRBJ2-1	-	CAVRRGTHNEQFF	TGTGCCGTCCGGCGGGGAACTCACAATGAGCAGTTCTTC
TRBV20-1	-	TRBJ2-1	-	CSARDLAGAYNEQFF	TGCAGTGCTAGAGATCTGGCGGGGGCTTACAATGAGCAGTTCTTC
TRBV2	-	TRBJ2-7	TRBD1	CASRGDRNYEQYF	TGTGCCAGCAGGGGGGACAGGAACTACGAGCAGTACTTC
TRBV9	-	TRBJ2-3	-	CASSSGGRVDTQYF	TGTGCCAGCAGCTCGGGCGGACGAGTAGATACGCAGTATTTT
TRBV7-9	few	TRBJ2-7	TRBD1	CASSRTGDQYEQYF	TGTGCCAGCAGCCGGACAGGGGACCAATACGAGCAGTACTTC
TRBV7-2	many	TRBJ2-5	-	CASSSGQETQYF	TGTGCCAGCAGCTCGGGACAAGAGACCCAGTACTTC
TRBV12-3/TRBV12-4	-	TRBJ1-2	-	CASSPVTHNYGYTF	TGTGCCAGCAGTCCCGTGACACATAACTATGGCTACACCTTC
TRBV7-2	-	TRBJ2-3	TRBD2	CASSLASGSADTQYF	TGTGCCAGCAGCTTAGCTAGCGGGAGTGCAGATACGCAGTATTTT
TRBV7-6	few	TRBJ2-7	-	CASSFDRNEQYF	TGTGCCAGCAGCTTCGACAGGAACGAGCAGTACTTC
TRBV7-6	few	TRBJ1-2	TRBD1	CASSLKASQGARGYTF	TGTGCCAGCAGCCTAAAGGCGTCTCAGGGGGCACGAGGCTACACCTTC
TRBV6-2/TRBV6-3	-	TRBJ2-1	TRBD2	CATGTSGTVEQFF	TGTGCCACCGGGACTAGCGGAACCGTTGAGCAGTTCTTC
TRBV7-6	few	TRBJ1-1	-	CASSPIKEINTEAFF	TGTGCCAGCAGCCCCATTAAAGAAATTAACACTGAAGCTTTCTTT
TRBV29-1	-	TRBJ1-1	TRBD1	CSVRQGWAMNTEAFF	TGCAGCGTTAGACAGGGATGGGCTATGAACACTGAAGCTTTCTTT
TRBV19	few	TRBJ2-7	TRBD1	CASSIPGQGYEQYF	TGTGCCAGTAGTATCCCGGGACAGGGGTACGAGCAGTACTTC
TRBV11-2	few	TRBJ2-1	TRBD2	CASSLGPRTSDEQFF	TGTGCCAGCAGCTTAGGACCCCGGACTAGCGATGAGCAGTTCTTC
TRBV19	medium-sized	TRBJ2-1	TRBD2	CASSMPGGSYNEQFF	TGTGCCAGTAGTATGCCGGGGGGCTCCTACAATGAGCAGTTCTTC
TRBV29-1	few	TRBJ2-3	TRBD2	CSVLGTSGQDTQYF	TGCAGCGTCTTAGGGACTAGCGGTCAAGATACGCAGTATTTT
TRBV9	few	TRBJ1-1	-	CASSPEGDQMNTEAFF	TGTGCCAGCAGCCCGGAGGGGGACCAAATGAACACTGAAGCTTTCTTT
TRBV20-1	-	TRBJ2-7	-	CSAMQGEQYF	TGCAGTGCTATGCAGGGCGAGCAGTACTTC
TRBV7-9	few	TRBJ1-2	-	CASSWGGDYGYTF	TGTGCCAGCTCCTGGGGGGGTGACTATGGCTACACCTTC